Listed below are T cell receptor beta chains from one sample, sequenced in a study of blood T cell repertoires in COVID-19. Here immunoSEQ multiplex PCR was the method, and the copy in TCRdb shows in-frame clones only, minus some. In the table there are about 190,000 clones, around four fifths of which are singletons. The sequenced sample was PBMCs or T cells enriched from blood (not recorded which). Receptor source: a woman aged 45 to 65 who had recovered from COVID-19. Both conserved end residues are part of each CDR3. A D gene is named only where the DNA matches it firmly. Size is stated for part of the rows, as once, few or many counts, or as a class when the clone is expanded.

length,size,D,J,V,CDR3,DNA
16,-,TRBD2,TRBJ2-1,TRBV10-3,CAISEPSGRGINEQFF,TGTGCCATCAGTGAGCCCAGCGGGAGAGGGATTAATGAGCAGTTCTTC
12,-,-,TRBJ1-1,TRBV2,CASRNPSTEAFF,TGTGCCAGCAGGAACCCTAGCACTGAAGCTTTCTTT
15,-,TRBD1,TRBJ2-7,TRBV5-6,CASSLATGANYEQYF,TGTGCCAGCAGCTTGGCTACAGGGGCAAACTACGAGCAGTACTTC
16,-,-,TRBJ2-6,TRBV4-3,CASSQGTSSGANVLTF,TGCGCCAGCAGCCAAGGCACGAGCTCTGGGGCCAACGTCCTGACTTTC
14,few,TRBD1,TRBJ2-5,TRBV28,CASSLQGAQETQYF,TGTGCCAGCAGTTTACAGGGGGCACAAGAGACCCAGTACTTC
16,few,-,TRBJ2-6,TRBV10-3,CAISGSEGSGANVLTF,TGTGCCATCAGTGGGTCAGAGGGCTCTGGGGCCAACGTCCTGACTTTC
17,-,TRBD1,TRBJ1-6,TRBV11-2,CASSFRGTTGADSPLHF,TGTGCCAGCAGCTTCCGGGGGACGACAGGGGCTGATTCACCCCTCCACTTT
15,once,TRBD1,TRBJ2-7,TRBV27,CASINRGRGSYEQYF,TGTGCCAGCATCAACAGGGGGCGCGGGTCCTACGAGCAGTACTTC
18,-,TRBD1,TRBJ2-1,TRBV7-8,CASSTRDRGRKGSNEQFF,TGTGCCAGCAGCACCCGGGACAGGGGGCGAAAAGGTAGCAATGAGCAGTTCTTC
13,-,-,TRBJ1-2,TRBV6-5,CASGSGQVYGYTF,TGTGCCAGCGGTTCTGGGCAAGTCTATGGCTACACCTTC
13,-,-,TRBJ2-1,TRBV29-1,CSHHALSGNEQFF,TGCAGCCATCACGCGTTATCGGGCAATGAGCAGTTCTTC
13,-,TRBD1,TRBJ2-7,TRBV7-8,CASRGQATYEQYF,TGTGCCAGCAGGGGACAGGCAACCTACGAGCAGTACTTC
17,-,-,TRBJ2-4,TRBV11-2,CASSLEGRQSGKNIQYF,TGTGCCAGCAGCTTAGAGGGCCGGCAGAGCGGCAAAAACATTCAGTACTTC
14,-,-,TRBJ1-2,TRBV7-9,CASSRDWGGYGYTF,TGTGCCAGCAGTCGAGATTGGGGGGGCTATGGCTACACCTTC
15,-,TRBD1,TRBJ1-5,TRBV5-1,CASSLEGQDYQPQHF,TGCGCCAGCAGCTTGGAAGGACAGGACTATCAGCCCCAGCATTTT
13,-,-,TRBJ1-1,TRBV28,CASYRAGNTEAFF,TGTGCCAGCTACAGGGCGGGGAACACTGAAGCTTTCTTT
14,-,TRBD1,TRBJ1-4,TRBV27,CASSTDRGREKLFF,TGTGCCAGCAGTACCGACAGGGGCCGCGAAAAACTGTTTTTT
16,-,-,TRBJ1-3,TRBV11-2,CASSLVGAGTGNTIYF,TGTGCCAGCAGCTTAGTGGGGGCAGGTACTGGAAACACCATATATTTT
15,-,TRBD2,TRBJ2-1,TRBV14,CASSPPAGGSGEQFF,TGTGCCAGCAGCCCTCCAGCGGGAGGATCGGGTGAGCAGTTCTTC
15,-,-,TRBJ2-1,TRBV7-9,CASSLASTSRDEQFF,TGTGCCAGCAGCTTAGCTTCGACTAGTCGGGATGAGCAGTTCTTC
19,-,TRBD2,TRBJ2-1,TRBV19,CASSREAEGTSGIINEQFF,TGTGCCAGTAGCCGCGAGGCGGAGGGGACTAGCGGGATCATAAATGAGCAGTTCTTC
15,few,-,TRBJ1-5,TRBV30,CAWSTGPRSNQPQHF,TGTGCCTGGAGTACTGGGCCCCGCAGCAATCAGCCCCAGCATTTT
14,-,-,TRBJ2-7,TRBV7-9,CASSLSNTPYEQYF,TGTGCCAGCAGCTTATCGAACACCCCTTACGAGCAGTACTTC
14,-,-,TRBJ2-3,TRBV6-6,CASSYLISTDTQYF,TGTGCCAGCAGTTACCTAATCAGCACAGATACGCAGTATTTT
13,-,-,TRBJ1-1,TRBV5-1,CASSLDYPYEAFF,TGCGCCAGCAGCTTAGACTACCCTTATGAAGCTTTCTTT
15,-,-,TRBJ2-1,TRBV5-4,CASSFDGSFYNEQFF,TGTGCCAGCAGCTTTGACGGGAGTTTCTACAATGAGCAGTTCTTC
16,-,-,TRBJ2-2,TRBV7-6,CASSPRSSRGTGELFF,TGTGCCAGCAGCCCTCGATCCTCCCGAGGGACCGGGGAGCTGTTTTTT
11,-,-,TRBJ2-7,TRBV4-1,CASSQGRDRYF,TGCGCCAGCAGCCAAGGGAGGGATCGGTACTTC
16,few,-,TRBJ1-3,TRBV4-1,CASSQGRGASGNTIYF,TGCGCCAGCAGCCAAGGACGCGGGGCCTCTGGAAACACCATATATTTT
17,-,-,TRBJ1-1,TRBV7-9,CASSLSDLRVPAPEAFF,TGTGCCAGCAGCTTAAGTGACCTCAGGGTTCCGGCCCCTGAAGCTTTCTTT
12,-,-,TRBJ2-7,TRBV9,CASSVGLAEQYF,TGTGCCAGCAGCGTAGGATTAGCCGAGCAGTACTTC
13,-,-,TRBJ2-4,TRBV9,CASGPAGKNIQYF,TGTGCCAGCGGGCCCGCCGGCAAAAACATTCAGTACTTC
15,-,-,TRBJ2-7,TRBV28,CASSLPSGETYEQYF,TGTGCCAGCAGCCTACCTTCGGGAGAGACCTACGAGCAGTACTTC
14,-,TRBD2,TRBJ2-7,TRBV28,CASSPMTSGSEQYF,TGTGCCAGCAGCCCGATGACTAGCGGGAGCGAGCAGTACTTC
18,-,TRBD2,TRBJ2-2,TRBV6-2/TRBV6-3,CASSYQAGGPKDTGELFF,TGTGCCAGCAGTTACCAGGCGGGAGGGCCGAAGGACACCGGGGAGCTGTTTTTT
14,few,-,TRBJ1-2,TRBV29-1,CSVVENLFPYGYTF,TGCAGCGTTGTTGAGAACCTCTTCCCCTATGGCTACACCTTC
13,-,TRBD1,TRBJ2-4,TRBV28,CASSSQGAFIQYF,TGTGCCAGCAGTTCTCAGGGGGCATTCATTCAGTACTTC
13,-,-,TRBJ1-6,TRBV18,CASSPQEGSPLHF,TGTGCCAGCTCACCCCAGGAGGGTTCACCCCTCCACTTT
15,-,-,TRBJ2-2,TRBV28,CASSAHGGLRRELFF,TGTGCCAGCAGTGCACACGGGGGACTCCGACGGGAGCTGTTTTTT
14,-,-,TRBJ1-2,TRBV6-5,CASSYSFQDSGYTF,TGTGCCAGCAGTTACTCGTTTCAGGATTCTGGCTACACCTTC
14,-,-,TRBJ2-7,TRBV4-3,CASSQDRGTYEQYF,TGCGCCAGCAGCCAAGATCGGGGTACCTACGAGCAGTACTTC
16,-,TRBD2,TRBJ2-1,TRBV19,CASSSGAGVGYNEQFF,TGTGCCAGTAGTAGTGGCGCGGGAGTAGGCTACAATGAGCAGTTCTTC
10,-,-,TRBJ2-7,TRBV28,CAIQGYEQYF,TGTGCCATCCAGGGCTACGAGCAGTACTTC
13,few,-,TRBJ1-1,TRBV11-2,CASSLTYRTEAFF,TGTGCCAGCAGCTTGACCTACAGGACTGAAGCTTTCTTT
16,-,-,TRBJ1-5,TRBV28,CASSEGMRGLNQPQHF,TGTGCCAGCAGTGAGGGGATGCGGGGGCTCAATCAGCCCCAGCATTTT
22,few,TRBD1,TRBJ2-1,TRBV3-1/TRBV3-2,CASSQENVLGTGGTPAYNEQFF,TGTGCCAGCAGCCAAGAAAATGTATTAGGGACAGGCGGGACTCCCGCCTACAATGAGCAGTTCTTC
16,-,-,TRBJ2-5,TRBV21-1,CASSKGEEGEQETQYF,TGTGCCAGCAGCAAAGGAGAAGAAGGGGAACAAGAGACCCAGTACTTC
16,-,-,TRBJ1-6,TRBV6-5,CASSYSRLQGHSPLHF,TGTGCCAGCAGTTACTCGAGGTTGCAGGGTCATTCACCCCTCCACTTT
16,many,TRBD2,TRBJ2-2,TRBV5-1,CASSSASGRIAGELFF,TGCGCCAGCAGCTCCGCTAGCGGGAGAATCGCCGGGGAGCTGTTTTTT
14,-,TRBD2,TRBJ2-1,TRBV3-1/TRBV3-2,CASKTSGSLNEQFF,TGTGCCAGCAAGACTAGCGGGAGTTTAAATGAGCAGTTCTTC
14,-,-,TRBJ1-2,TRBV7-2,CASSPMGQTYGYTF,TGTGCCAGCAGCCCGATGGGGCAGACCTATGGCTACACCTTC
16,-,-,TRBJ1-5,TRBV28,CASSAPSDGTNQPQHF,TGTGCCAGCAGCGCCCCGAGTGACGGGACTAATCAGCCCCAGCATTTT
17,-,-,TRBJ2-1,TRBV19,CASSPLPLASTYNEQFF,TGTGCCAGTAGTCCCCTCCCGTTGGCTAGCACCTACAATGAGCAGTTCTTC
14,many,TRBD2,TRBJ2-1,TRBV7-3,CASSLTGGPGEQFF,TGTGCCAGCAGCTTAACGGGAGGGCCGGGTGAGCAGTTCTTC
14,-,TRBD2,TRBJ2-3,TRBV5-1,CASSFGLAGDTQYF,TGCGCCAGCAGCTTCGGACTAGCGGGAGATACGCAGTATTTT
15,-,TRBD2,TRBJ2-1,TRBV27,CASSLRLAGVGEQFF,TGTGCCAGCAGTTTAAGGCTAGCGGGAGTCGGTGAGCAGTTCTTC
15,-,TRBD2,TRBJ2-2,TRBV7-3,CASSLGFGLAGELFF,TGTGCCAGCAGCTTAGGGTTCGGACTAGCCGGGGAGCTGTTTTTT
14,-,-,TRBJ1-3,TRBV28,CASSPDISGNTIYF,TGTGCCAGCAGTCCCGACATCTCTGGAAACACCATATATTTT
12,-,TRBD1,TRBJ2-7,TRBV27,CASSSTGGRRYF,TGTGCCAGCAGTTCGACAGGGGGCCGCCGGTACTTC